These 26 T cell receptor beta chains share one sample of origin, sequenced in a study of response to subunit inactivated influenza vaccine. MiXCR, applied by TCRdb to the RT-PCR reads, yields one record per CDR3 protein. Here the sample spans 500,000 to 550,000 distinct CDR3 sequences, approximately 7.2% being singletons. This specimen consisted of PBMCs from blood, obtained around 25 months after vaccination. These TCRs come from a man between 50 and 75 years old who received an inactivated influenza vaccine.

This clonotype turned up a few times. This rearrangement joins TRBV7-2 to TRBJ2-2; D is possibly TRBD1 (5 bases). The CDR3 spans 16 residues. The germline CDR1 and CDR2 sequences are SGHTA and FQGNSA. Trimming stripped 2 bases from V and 4 bases from J, with 14 bases between. CDR3 loop: CASSLSVRVGTGELFF. CDR3 DNA sequence: TGTGCCAGCAGCTTATCGGTCAGGGTTGGCACCGGGGAGCTGTTTTTT.

This clonotype was counted only a few times. The chain uses TRBV27 and TRBJ2-5; D remains ambiguous. The CDR3 has 13 residues. V was clipped by 4 bases and J by 2 bases, with 8 bases between them. Germline V lookup: CDR1 MNHEY, CDR2 SMNVEV (reference sequence). CDR3 DNA: TGTGCCAGCAGTTGGGGTAGGCAAGAGACCCAGTACTTC. This translates into CASSWGRQETQYF.

The chain combines TRBV7-8 with TRBJ2-5; D call uncertain. Germline V gives CDR1 SGHVS, CDR2 FQNEAQ. The CDR3 extends over 15 amino acids. V was cut by 1 base and J by 0 bases, with 9 bases left in between. The CDR3: CASSLVDGYQETQYF. The CDR3 coding sequence is TGTGCCAGCAGCTTAGTAGACGGTTACCAAGAGACCCAGTACTTC.

The chain uses TRBV28 and TRBJ2-7; D might be TRBD1 (5 bases). The CDR3 consists of 13 residues. The germline gives CDR1 MDHEN, CDR2 SYDVKM. V lost 7 bases, J lost 0 bases, and 10 bases lay in between. CDR3 DNA sequence: TGTGCCAGCATGGCAGGGAACTCCTACGAGCAGTACTTC. It codes for CASMAGNSYEQYF. Full variable domain (remainder filled in from reference TRBV28 and TRBJ2-7): DVKVTQSSRYLVKRTGEKVFLECVQDMDHENMFWYRQDPGLGLRLIYFSYDVKMKEKGDIPEGYSVSREKKERFSLILESASTNQTSMYLCASMAGNSYEQYFGPGTRLTVT.

The V call is TRBV18, the J call TRBJ2-5; either TRBD1 or TRBD2 may fit D (5 bases each). CDR1 and CDR2 (germline): KGHSH, LQKENI. CDR3 length equals 13 residues. Trimming took off 0 bases at V and 5 bases at J, with 7 bases between the two ends. This CDR3 is CASSPPWGETQYF. CDR3 nucleotide sequence: TGTGCCAGCTCACCACCATGGGGGGAGACCCAGTACTTC.

The chain has TRBV7-3 and TRBJ2-1; 9 nucleotides match TRBD2. Germline CDR1 SGHTA, CDR2 FQGTGA. The CDR3 spans 15 residues. The V and J ends lost 6 bases and 7 bases, in that order; junction bases with no gene match: 10. The CDR3 here is CASRAVAGEGNEQFF. The CDR3 DNA follows: TGTGCCAGCAGAGCGGTAGCGGGAGAAGGGAATGAGCAGTTCTTC.

The chain combines TRBV29-1 with TRBJ1-2; TRBD1 matches at 7 bases. This CDR3 is 12 amino acids long. Unmatched junction bases numbered 7, after V lost 6 bases and J lost 6 bases. CDR1 and CDR2 from the germline V gene are SQVTM and ANQGSEA. The CDR3 region is CSVVDRDDGYTF. CDR3 in DNA: TGCAGCGTGGTAGACAGGGACGATGGCTACACCTTC.

The chain links TRBV6-5 to TRBJ2-2, with TRBD1 matching over 9 bases. The CDR3 has 19 residues. Germline trimming cut 2 bases from V and 7 bases from J; bases unmatched to any gene: 17. Germline CDR1 MNHEY, CDR2 SVGAGI. The CDR3, as DNA: TGTGCCAGCAGTTACCCTCTTATTCCGGGACAGGGACGGAACGGGGAGCTGTTTTTT. It codes for CASSYPLIPGQGRNGELFF.

This clonotype has only a few counts. The gene calls are TRBV20-1 and TRBJ2-1, with 9 bases that match TRBD2. V was clipped by 4 bases and J by 3 bases; unmatched bases: 7. The CDR3 is 15 amino acids. CDR1 and CDR2 from the germline V gene are DFQATT and SNEGSKA (reference sequence). CDR3 protein: CSAIRSGRFYNEQFF. CDR3 DNA sequence: TGCAGTGCTATACGTAGCGGGAGATTCTACAATGAGCAGTTCTTC.

This clonotype was found many times. The J gene is TRBJ2-5, the V gene TRBV29-1; D could derive from TRBD1 or TRBD2 (6 bases each). This CDR3 spans 13 amino acids. In germline, CDR1 is SQVTM, CDR2 ANQGSEA. The V end was cut by 6 bases, the J end by 1 base, with 12 bases between. The chain's CDR3 is CSVRGQLQETQYF. The CDR3 DNA reads TGCAGCGTCCGGGGGCAACTCCAAGAGACCCAGTACTTC. The variable domain in full, completed from reference TRBV29-1 and TRBJ2-5, reads SAVISQKPSRDICQRGTSLTIQCQVDSQVTMMFWYRQQPGQSLTLIATANQGSEATYESGFVIDKFPISRPNLTFSTLTVSNMSPEDSSIYLCSVRGQLQETQYFGPGTRLLVL.

This clonotype was detected only a few times. CDR3 DNA sequence: TGTGCCAGCAGCCAAGAGGGACTAGCGGGGTATGAGCAGTACTTC. As protein: CASSQEGLAGYEQYF. The gene calls are TRBV4-2 and TRBJ2-7, with 13 bases that match TRBD2. Trimming at V came to 0 bases and at J to 7 bases, leaving 3 bases not matched to a gene. The CDR3 sequence is 15 residues long. The germline V gene has CDR1 LGHNA and CDR2 YNFKEQ.

V is TRBV29-1 and J is TRBJ2-7; D unclear. The CDR3 loop spans 12 amino acids. Germline CDR1 reads SQVTM; CDR2 reads ANQGSEA. The V and J ends lost 5 bases and 2 bases respectively, with 10 bases between them. The CDR3 region is CSVKGFTYEQYF. The CDR3, as DNA: TGCAGCGTTAAGGGCTTTACCTACGAGCAGTACTTC.

In its sample, this clonotype was seen a few times. The chain joins TRBV5-6 to TRBJ2-1; 8 bases are a match to TRBD2. Germline V CDR1 and CDR2: SGHDT, YYEEEE. V lost 5 bases, J lost 5 bases, and 15 bases stayed unmatched. The CDR3 extends over 17 amino acids. CDR3 in DNA: TGTGCCAGCAGTCAATCCGGGGCGGGGGGTTCGAACAATGAGCAGTTCTTC. Translated, it gives CASSQSGAGGSNNEQFF.

Many counts were recorded for this clonotype. The chain combines TRBV28 with TRBJ1-4; D not resolved. This CDR3 is 14 amino acids long. Germline CDR1 is MDHEN and CDR2 is SYDVKM. The V and J ends lost 4 bases and 11 bases respectively, with 17 bases between them. CDR3 amino acids: CASSSRISGGKLFF. DNA for the CDR3: TGTGCCAGCAGTTCACGCATATCAGGCGGCAAACTGTTTTTT.

The chain combines TRBV6-1 with TRBJ1-1, with 9 bases identical to TRBD1. Unmatched junction bases numbered 4, after V lost 6 bases and J lost 2 bases. From germline, CDR1 is MNHNS and CDR2 SASEGT. This CDR3 comprises 14 residues. The DNA for the CDR3 is TGTGCCAGCAGGGACAGGGGTCATAACACTGAAGCTTTCTTT. Protein product: CASRDRGHNTEAFF.

This clonotype was counted only a few times. The chain links TRBV29-1 to TRBJ1-2; 7 bases match TRBD1. The CDR3 consists of 12 residues. V dropped 2 bases and J dropped 6; count of bases not matched to a gene: 3. Germline V CDR1 and CDR2: SQVTM, ANQGSEA. The chain's CDR3 is CSVERQGDGYTF. The CDR3 DNA follows: TGCAGCGTTGAACGGCAGGGGGATGGCTACACCTTC.

This clonotype was seen just once. The rearrangement joins TRBV28 to TRBJ2-7; 12 bases are a match to TRBD1. V trimming: 4 bases; J trimming: 6 bases; junction bases outside the gene matches: 13. The CDR3 length is 17 residues. Per germline, CDR1 MDHEN and CDR2 SYDVKM. CDR3 sequence (DNA): TGTGCCAGCAGTTCATACTCCGGGACAGGGGGCTATGGCGAGCAGTACTTC. Protein: CASSSYSGTGGYGEQYF. Combining the CDR3 with reference TRBV28 and TRBJ2-7 gives the whole variable domain DVKVTQSSRYLVKRTGEKVFLECVQDMDHENMFWYRQDPGLGLRLIYFSYDVKMKEKGDIPEGYSVSREKKERFSLILESASTNQTSMYLCASSSYSGTGGYGEQYFGPGTRLTVT.

The chain is built from TRBV4-3 and TRBJ2-5; the match to TRBD1 covers 8 bases. Germline V CDR1 and CDR2: LGHNA, YSLEER. CDR3 length: 15 amino acids. J was trimmed by 4 bases and V by 3 bases; bases with no gene match: 7. CDR3 sequence reads: CASSQNQGQGETQYF. DNA of the CDR3: TGCGCCAGCAGCCAGAATCAAGGACAGGGAGAGACCCAGTACTTC.

The V call is TRBV20-1, the J call TRBJ2-3; 9 bases align to TRBD1. This CDR3 comprises 14 residues. With V trimmed by 3 bases and J by 3 bases, 4 bases remained unmatched. Germline V CDR1 and CDR2: DFQATT, SNEGSKA (reference sequence). The CDR3 is CSARDRGWTDTQYF. The CDR3, as DNA: TGCAGTGCTAGGGACAGGGGATGGACAGATACGCAGTATTTT.

This clonotype was found a few times. J is TRBJ1-5 and V is TRBV29-1; D possibly corresponds to TRBD1 (5 bases). Trimming removed 2 bases from V and 7 bases from J, with 12 bases in between. Germline CDR1 is SQVTM and CDR2 is ANQGSEA. This CDR3 is built from 13 residues. This CDR3 is CSVEFAAGQPQHF. CDR3 sequence (DNA): TGCAGCGTTGAATTCGCGGCAGGGCAGCCCCAGCATTTT.

This clonotype occurred a few times. The chain links TRBV7-2 to TRBJ2-5, with 7 bases aligning to TRBD2. The germline V gene encodes CDR1 SGHTA and CDR2 FQGNSA. CDR3 size: 14 residues. J lost 1 base, V lost 6 bases, and 5 bases had no gene match. CDR3 in amino acids: CASRSRTSQETQYF. The CDR3 nucleotides are TGTGCCAGCAGATCTCGGACTAGCCAAGAGACCCAGTACTTC.

This clonotype has at least ten counts. The chain combines TRBV20-1 with TRBJ1-5; a weak D match, TRBD1 (5 bases). The V end lost 0 bases, the J end lost 3 bases, and 12 bases lay between the germline ends. Germline-derived CDR1 and CDR2 are DFQATT and SNEGSKA (reference sequence). The CDR3 contains 15 residues. The DNA of the CDR3 is TGCAGTGCTAGAGAATGGACACCCCTCAATCAGCCCCAGCATTTT. The encoded protein is CSAREWTPLNQPQHF.

This clonotype showed up many times. The genes are TRBV28 and TRBJ2-3; TRBD1 matches 8 bases. Looked up from germline, CDR1 is MDHEN and CDR2 is SYDVKM. Trimming at V came to 5 bases and at J to 0 bases, leaving 10 bases not matched to a gene. CDR3 length equals 17 residues. This CDR3 reads CASSPGTGWGSTDTQYF. The CDR3 DNA follows: TGTGCCAGCAGTCCCGGGACAGGATGGGGTAGCACAGATACGCAGTATTTT.

At least ten counts were recorded for this clonotype. V gene TRBV20-1 combines with J gene TRBJ1-5, with TRBD1 matching 7 bases. The trim removed 2 bases at V and 7 bases at J, leaving 5 bases unmatched. The CDR3 extends over 13 amino acids. Germline loops: CDR1 DFQATT, CDR2 SNEGSKA (reference sequence). CDR3 in amino acids: CSARPTGEQPQHF. The CDR3 bases are TGCAGTGCTAGACCCACAGGGGAGCAGCCCCAGCATTTT.

This clonotype was counted a few times. The chain employs TRBV11-2 and TRBJ2-2; the D is unclear. The CDR3 is 14 residues long. Between the trimmed V and J ends, which lost 5 bases and 0 bases, there was a span of 7 bases. Germline V CDR1 and CDR2: SGHAT, FQNNGV. The CDR3 nucleotides read TGTGCCAGCAGCCGAATTACGAACACCGGGGAGCTGTTTTTT. Protein sequence: CASSRITNTGELFF.

This rearrangement joins TRBV15 to TRBJ2-1, with TRBD2 matching 7 bases. Germline lookup yields CDR1 LNHNV and CDR2 YYDKDF (reference sequence). J was trimmed by 1 base and V by 1 base; bases with no gene match: 1. This CDR3 region has 15 residues. Here the CDR3 DNA reads TGTGCCACCAGCAGAGGCGGGAGATCCTACAATGAGCAGTTCTTC. It yields the protein CATSRGGRSYNEQFF. The entire variable domain, with the rest obtained from reference TRBV15 and TRBJ2-1, is as follows: DAMVIQNPRYQVTQFGKPVTLSCSQTLNHNVMYWYQQKSSQAPKLLFHYYDKDFNNEADTPDNFQSRRPNTSFCFLDIRSPGLGDTAMYLCATSRGGRSYNEQFFGPGTRLTVL.